This T cell receptor beta chain was sequenced during a study of blood T cell repertoires in COVID-19. The Seattle site enrolled patients during active infection and followed them longitudinally. CDR3 length: 17 amino acids. CDR1 and CDR2 (germline): SGHTA, FQGNSA. The ends lost 3 bases at V and 2 bases at J; junction bases unmatched: 10. Generated by immunoSEQ multiplex PCR, the TCRdb table keeps only in-frame clones and is missing some. The profile shows 250,000 to 350,000 clones, more than 70% of them singletons. Sequencing input: peripheral blood. The chain links TRBV7-2 to TRBJ2-5; TRBD1 matches at 9 bases. The sequence was obtained from a woman aged 25 to 39 with COVID-19, enrolled during active disease. The CDR3 bases are TGTGCCAGCAGCTTTCGAGTCGGGACAGGGCAACAAGAGACCCAGTACTTC. Protein: CASSFRVGTGQQETQYF.